This T cell receptor (beta chain) was sequenced in a study of cytomegalovirus exposure and HLA in healthy donors. This CDR3 has 14 residues. The V gene's germline CDR1 is MNHNS and CDR2 SASEGT. V gave up 3 bases and J gave up 7 bases, with 16 bases separating them. Study outcomes and limitations: The tendency of first-cohort TCR clusters to co-occur in the roughly 120 validation repertoires was the finding of a later analysis.

The table came from immunoSEQ multiplex PCR; TCRdb's copy has only in-frame clones and leaves some out. The sample lists 150,000 to 250,000 clones; 70% to 85% were seen once. Worth noting for this clone: Its cognate antigen is unknown.

The chain recombines TRBV6-1 with TRBJ2-7; tentatively, D is TRBD1 (5 bases). This clonotype originated in a woman aged 25-40 years in good health and CMV-seropositive. Sequencing was performed on PBMCs. Here the CDR3 reads CASSEEGAHLEQYF. The DNA of the CDR3 is TGTGCCAGCAGTGAGGAAGGGGCTCATCTGGAGCAGTACTTC.